These T cell receptor beta chains were read from a single sample in a study of blood T cells in healthy people across ages. TCRdb independently ran MiXCR on the 5' RACE reads; one entry per CDR3 protein. The table includes 700,000 or so distinct CDR3 sequences, about 20% detected once. Sequencing was carried out using blood. All receptors come from a man in his sixties or seventies in good health. CDR3s include the opening cysteine and the closing phenylalanine or tryptophan. The order of the fields is J gene, V gene, clone size, D gene, CDR3 protein, CDR3 DNA. The D gene is left open where the match is weak. Expanded clones get a size class; other rows say once, few or many, or leave the size out.

TRBJ2-1 TRBV27 NA TRBD1 CASSLLLTGVNEQFF TGTGCCAGCAGTTTATTGCTGACAGGGGTCAATGAGCAGTTCTTC
TRBJ2-7 TRBV7-2 NA NA CASSREPTYEQYF TGTGCCAGCAGCAGAGAACCGACCTACGAGCAGTACTTC
TRBJ1-1 TRBV4-1 few NA CASSQDTAVGTEAFF TGCGCCAGCAGCCAAGATACGGCGGTAGGGACTGAAGCTTTCTTT
TRBJ2-3 TRBV6-6 NA NA CASSYPAGGGTDTQYF TGTGCCAGCAGTTACCCCGCAGGGGGGGGTACAGATACGCAGTATTTT
TRBJ2-2 TRBV28 NA NA CASSFSSLNTGELFF TGTGCCAGCAGTTTCAGTAGCTTAAACACCGGGGAGCTGTTTTTT
TRBJ2-7 TRBV6-5 NA NA CASSSRARNSYVQYF TGTGCCAGCAGTTCCAGGGCACGGAACTCCTACGTGCAGTACTTC
TRBJ2-2 TRBV7-3 NA TRBD1 CATRQGEGTGELFF TGTGCCACCAGACAGGGGGAAGGCACCGGGGAGCTGTTTTTT
TRBJ1-2 TRBV20-1 few NA CSVRRGADDYGYTF TGCAGTGTCAGGAGGGGGGCAGACGACTATGGCTACACCTTC
TRBJ2-1 TRBV7-6 few NA CASSTRRVNEQFF TGTGCCAGCAGCACACGTCGAGTGAATGAGCAGTTCTTC
TRBJ2-5 TRBV12-3/TRBV12-4 NA NA CASSSGLPETQYF TGTGCCAGCAGTTCTGGCCTTCCAGAGACCCAGTACTTC
TRBJ2-5 TRBV5-1 few NA CASSMGGQQETQYF TGCGCCAGCAGCATGGGGGGACAGCAAGAGACCCAGTACTTC
TRBJ2-7 TRBV5-5 few NA CASSSFHEQYF TGTGCCAGCAGCTCCTTTCACGAGCAGTACTTC
TRBJ2-2 TRBV9 NA TRBD1 CASSPRVTGGTGELFF TGTGCCAGCAGCCCCCGCGTGACAGGGGGCACCGGGGAGCTGTTTTTT
TRBJ1-1 TRBV5-5 few NA CASSWAGDTEAFF TGTGCCAGCAGCTGGGCTGGGGACACTGAAGCTTTCTTT
TRBJ2-1 TRBV10-3 NA NA CAISDGGRNEQFF TGTGCCATCAGTGACGGGGGAAGGAATGAGCAGTTCTTC
TRBJ2-4 TRBV12-3/TRBV12-4 few TRBD2 CASSPAGVSKNIQYF TGTGCCAGCAGTCCCGCGGGGGTGTCCAAAAACATTCAGTACTTC
TRBJ1-6 TRBV7-2 NA TRBD1 CASSLGSGTESPLHF TGTGCCAGCAGCTTAGGCTCAGGGACAGAGTCACCCCTCCACTTT
TRBJ2-1 TRBV20-1 NA NA CSAPRDSNNEQFF TGCAGTGCCCCCCGGGACTCTAACAATGAGCAGTTCTTC
TRBJ1-5 TRBV18 NA NA CASSLVGQPNQPQHF TGTGCCAGCTCACTTGTCGGACAGCCCAATCAGCCCCAGCATTTT
TRBJ1-1 TRBV28 few NA CASSLRTRGTEAFF TGTGCCAGCAGTTTACGTACACGCGGCACTGAAGCTTTCTTT
TRBJ1-4 TRBV20-1 NA NA CSARAPGAVEKLFF TGCAGTGCTAGAGCTCCGGGGGCGGTTGAAAAACTGTTTTTT
TRBJ1-6 TRBV9 NA NA CASSVEGVGSPLHF TGTGCCAGCAGCGTAGAGGGGGTCGGGTCACCCCTCCACTTT
TRBJ1-3 TRBV7-6 few NA CASSLGVATSGNTIYF TGTGCCAGCAGCTTGGGAGTCGCTACCTCTGGAAACACCATATATTTT
TRBJ2-1 TRBV11-3 few TRBD2 CASSPRGGRYNEQFF TGTGCCAGCAGCCCACGTGGCGGGAGGTACAATGAGCAGTTCTTC
TRBJ1-2 TRBV5-1 many NA CASSAGLSTSYTF TGCGCCAGCAGCGCCGGACTCTCAACCTCCTATACCTTC
TRBJ2-2 TRBV6-5 NA TRBD1 CASSYSMVGQGPTGELFF TGTGCCAGCAGTTACTCGATGGTAGGACAGGGCCCCACCGGGGAGCTGTTTTTT
TRBJ2-1 TRBV12-3/TRBV12-4 few TRBD1 CASSPSLGTGTHNEQFF TGTGCCAGCAGCCCCTCTCTCGGGACAGGGACCCACAATGAGCAGTTCTTC
TRBJ1-2 TRBV15 few NA CATSTPIESNYGYTF TGTGCCACCAGCACTCCCATCGAATCTAACTATGGCTACACCTTC
TRBJ2-5 TRBV10-3 few NA CAISAPGTAETQYF TGTGCCATCAGTGCGCCCGGGACGGCAGAGACCCAGTACTTC
TRBJ1-1 TRBV27 many NA CASSFYRGTEAFF TGTGCCAGCAGTTTCTACAGAGGCACTGAAGCTTTCTTT
TRBJ2-7 TRBV20-1 many NA CSVPDLYEQYF TGCAGTGTTCCGGACCTCTACGAGCAGTACTTC
TRBJ1-4 TRBV19 NA TRBD1 CASKDDRGREKLFF TGTGCCAGTAAAGATGACAGGGGGCGTGAAAAACTGTTTTTT
TRBJ2-3 TRBV6-2/TRBV6-3 few TRBD2 CAGSSGTSGVNTQYF TGTGCCGGCAGCTCCGGGACTAGCGGGGTGAATACGCAGTATTTT
TRBJ2-3 TRBV20-1 NA NA CSARDGGYSTDTQYF TGCAGTGCTAGAGATGGGGGTTATAGCACAGATACGCAGTATTTT
TRBJ2-7 TRBV28 NA TRBD1 CASSLRGLYEQYF TGTGCCAGCAGTTTAAGGGGGCTCTACGAGCAGTACTTC
TRBJ1-5 TRBV18 once NA CASSRSGVGNLYSNQPQHF TGTGCCAGCTCACGCTCCGGGGTGGGAAACCTTTATAGCAATCAGCCCCAGCATTTT